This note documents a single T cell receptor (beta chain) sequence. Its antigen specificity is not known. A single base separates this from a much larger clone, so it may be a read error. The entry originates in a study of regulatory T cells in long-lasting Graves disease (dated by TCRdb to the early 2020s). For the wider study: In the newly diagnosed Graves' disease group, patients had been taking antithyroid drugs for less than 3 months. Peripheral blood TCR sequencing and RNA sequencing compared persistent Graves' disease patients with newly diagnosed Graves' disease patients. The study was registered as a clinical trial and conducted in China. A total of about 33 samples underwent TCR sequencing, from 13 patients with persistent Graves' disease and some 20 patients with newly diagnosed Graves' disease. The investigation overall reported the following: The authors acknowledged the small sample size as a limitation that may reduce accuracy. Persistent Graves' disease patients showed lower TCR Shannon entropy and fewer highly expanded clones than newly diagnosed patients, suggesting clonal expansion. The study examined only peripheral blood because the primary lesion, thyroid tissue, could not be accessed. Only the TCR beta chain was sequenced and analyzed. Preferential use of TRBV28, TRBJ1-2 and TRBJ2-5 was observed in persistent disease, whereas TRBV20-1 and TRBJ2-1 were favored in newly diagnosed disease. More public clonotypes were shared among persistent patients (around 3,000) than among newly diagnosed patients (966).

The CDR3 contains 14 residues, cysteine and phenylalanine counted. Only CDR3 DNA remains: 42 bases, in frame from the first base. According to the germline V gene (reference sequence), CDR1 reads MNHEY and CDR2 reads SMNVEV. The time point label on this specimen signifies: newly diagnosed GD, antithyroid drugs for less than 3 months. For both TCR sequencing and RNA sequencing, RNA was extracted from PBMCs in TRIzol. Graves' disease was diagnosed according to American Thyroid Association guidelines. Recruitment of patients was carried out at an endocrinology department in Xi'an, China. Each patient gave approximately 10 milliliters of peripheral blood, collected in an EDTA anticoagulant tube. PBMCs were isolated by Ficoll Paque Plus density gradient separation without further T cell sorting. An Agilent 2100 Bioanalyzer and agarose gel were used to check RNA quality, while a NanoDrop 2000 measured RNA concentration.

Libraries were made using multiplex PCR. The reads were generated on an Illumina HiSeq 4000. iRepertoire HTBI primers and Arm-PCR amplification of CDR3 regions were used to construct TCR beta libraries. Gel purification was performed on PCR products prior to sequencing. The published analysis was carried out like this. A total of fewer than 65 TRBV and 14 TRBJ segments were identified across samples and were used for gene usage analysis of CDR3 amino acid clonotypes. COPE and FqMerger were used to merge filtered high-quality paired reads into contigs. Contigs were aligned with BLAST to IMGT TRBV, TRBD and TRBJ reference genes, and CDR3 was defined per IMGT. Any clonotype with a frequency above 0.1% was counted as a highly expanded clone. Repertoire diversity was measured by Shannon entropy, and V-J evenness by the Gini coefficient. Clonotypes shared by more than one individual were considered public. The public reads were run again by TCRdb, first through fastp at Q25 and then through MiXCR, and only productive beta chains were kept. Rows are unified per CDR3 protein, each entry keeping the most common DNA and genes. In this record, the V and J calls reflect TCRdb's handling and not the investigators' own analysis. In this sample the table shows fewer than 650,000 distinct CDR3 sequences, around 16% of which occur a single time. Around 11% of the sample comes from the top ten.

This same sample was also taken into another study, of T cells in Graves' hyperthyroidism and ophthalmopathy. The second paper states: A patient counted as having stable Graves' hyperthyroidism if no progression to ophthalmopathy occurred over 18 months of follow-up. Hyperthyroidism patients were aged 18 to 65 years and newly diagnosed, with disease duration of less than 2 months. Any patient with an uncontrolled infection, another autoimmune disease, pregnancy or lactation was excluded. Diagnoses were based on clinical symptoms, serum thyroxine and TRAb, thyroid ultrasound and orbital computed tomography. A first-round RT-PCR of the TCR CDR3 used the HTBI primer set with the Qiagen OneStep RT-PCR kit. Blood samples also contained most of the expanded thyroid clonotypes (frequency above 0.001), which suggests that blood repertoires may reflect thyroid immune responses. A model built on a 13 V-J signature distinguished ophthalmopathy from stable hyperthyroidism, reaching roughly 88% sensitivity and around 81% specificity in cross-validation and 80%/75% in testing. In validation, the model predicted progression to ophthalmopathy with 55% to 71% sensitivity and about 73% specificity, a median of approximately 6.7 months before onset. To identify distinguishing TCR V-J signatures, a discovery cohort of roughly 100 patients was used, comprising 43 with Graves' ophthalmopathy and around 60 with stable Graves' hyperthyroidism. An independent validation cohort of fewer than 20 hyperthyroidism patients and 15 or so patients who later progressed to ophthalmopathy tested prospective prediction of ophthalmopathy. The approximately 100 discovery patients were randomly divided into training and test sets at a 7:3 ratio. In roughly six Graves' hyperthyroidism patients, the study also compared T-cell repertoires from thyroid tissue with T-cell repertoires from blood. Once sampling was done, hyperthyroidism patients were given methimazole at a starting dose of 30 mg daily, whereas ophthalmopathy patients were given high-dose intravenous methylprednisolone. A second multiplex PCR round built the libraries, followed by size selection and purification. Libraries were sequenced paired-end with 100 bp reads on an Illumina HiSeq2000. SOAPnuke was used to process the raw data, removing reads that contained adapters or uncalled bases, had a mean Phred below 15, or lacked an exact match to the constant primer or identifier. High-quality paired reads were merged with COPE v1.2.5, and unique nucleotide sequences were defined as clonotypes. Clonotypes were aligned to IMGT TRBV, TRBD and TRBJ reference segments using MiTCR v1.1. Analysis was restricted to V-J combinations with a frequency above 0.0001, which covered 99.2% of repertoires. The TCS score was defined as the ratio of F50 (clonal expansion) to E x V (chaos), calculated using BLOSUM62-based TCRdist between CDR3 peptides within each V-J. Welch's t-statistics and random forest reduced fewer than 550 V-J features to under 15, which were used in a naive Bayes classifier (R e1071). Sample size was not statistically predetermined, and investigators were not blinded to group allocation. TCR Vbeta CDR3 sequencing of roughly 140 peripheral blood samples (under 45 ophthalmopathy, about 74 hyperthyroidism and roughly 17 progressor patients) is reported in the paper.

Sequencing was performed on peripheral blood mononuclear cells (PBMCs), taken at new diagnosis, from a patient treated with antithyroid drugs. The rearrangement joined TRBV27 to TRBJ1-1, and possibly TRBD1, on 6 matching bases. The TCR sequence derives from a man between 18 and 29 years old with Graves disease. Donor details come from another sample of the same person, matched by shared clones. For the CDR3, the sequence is CASTPGQFNTVAFF. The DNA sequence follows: TGTGCCAGCACCCCAGGACAGTTTAACACTGTAGCTTTCTTT.